The clone carrying this T cell receptor beta chain was counted a few times. Using immunoSEQ multiplex PCR, the repertoire was profiled, and TCRdb retains in-frame clones only, with some absent. The table records more than 95,000 clones, more than 60% of them present only once. These data originate in a study of blood T cell repertoires in COVID-19. The sample consisted of peripheral blood. The clonotype comes from a man aged 65 to 85 with acute or convalescent COVID-19.

In DNA form, the CDR3 reads TGTGCCAGCAGTTCTGGGACAGAGTATGGCTACACCTTC. It specifies CASSSGTEYGYTF. The chain combines TRBV6-5 with TRBJ1-2; 7 bases are shared with TRBD1. Per germline, CDR1 MNHEY and CDR2 SVGAGI. Unmatched junction bases numbered 4, after V lost 4 bases and J lost 5 bases. This CDR3 spans 13 amino acids.